This note documents a single TCR beta chain sequence. Produced via immunoSEQ multiplex PCR; TCRdb's table is partial and in-frame only. The sample contains some 500,000 clones, roughly 90% of which appear only once. The data originate from a study of blood T cell repertoires in COVID-19. This CDR3 is built from 13 residues. Germline V gives CDR1 LNHDA, CDR2 SQIVND (reference sequence). Germline trimming cut 9 bases from V and 3 bases from J; bases unmatched to any gene: 7. J is TRBJ2-7 and V is TRBV19; 8 positions match TRBD1. Input material: PBMCs or T cells enriched from blood (not recorded which). This clonotype was sampled from a woman in her thirties or forties who had recovered from COVID-19. CDR3 in DNA: TGTGCCAGCATGGACAGGGATCACTACGAGCAGTACTTC. Translation gives CASMDRDHYEQYF.